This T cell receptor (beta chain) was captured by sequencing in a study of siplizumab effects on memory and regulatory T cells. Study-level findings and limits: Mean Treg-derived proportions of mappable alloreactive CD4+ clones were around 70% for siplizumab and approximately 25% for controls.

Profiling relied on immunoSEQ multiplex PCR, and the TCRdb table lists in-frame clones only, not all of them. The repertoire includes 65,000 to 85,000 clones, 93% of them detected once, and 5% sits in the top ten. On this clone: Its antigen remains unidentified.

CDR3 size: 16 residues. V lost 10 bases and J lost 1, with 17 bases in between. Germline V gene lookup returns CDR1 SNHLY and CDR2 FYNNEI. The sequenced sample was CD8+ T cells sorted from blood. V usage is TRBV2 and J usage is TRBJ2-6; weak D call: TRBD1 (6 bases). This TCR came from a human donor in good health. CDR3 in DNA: TGTGCCACTCTAAGGGACACCGCTTCTGGGGCCAACGTCCTGACTTTC. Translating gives CATLRDTASGANVLTF. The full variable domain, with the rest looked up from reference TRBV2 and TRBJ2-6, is EPEVTQTPSHQVTQMGQEVILRCVPISNHLYFYWYRQILGQKVEFLVSFYNNEISEKSEIFDDQFSVERPDGSNFTLKIRSTKLEDSAMYFCATLRDTASGANVLTFGAGSRLTVL.